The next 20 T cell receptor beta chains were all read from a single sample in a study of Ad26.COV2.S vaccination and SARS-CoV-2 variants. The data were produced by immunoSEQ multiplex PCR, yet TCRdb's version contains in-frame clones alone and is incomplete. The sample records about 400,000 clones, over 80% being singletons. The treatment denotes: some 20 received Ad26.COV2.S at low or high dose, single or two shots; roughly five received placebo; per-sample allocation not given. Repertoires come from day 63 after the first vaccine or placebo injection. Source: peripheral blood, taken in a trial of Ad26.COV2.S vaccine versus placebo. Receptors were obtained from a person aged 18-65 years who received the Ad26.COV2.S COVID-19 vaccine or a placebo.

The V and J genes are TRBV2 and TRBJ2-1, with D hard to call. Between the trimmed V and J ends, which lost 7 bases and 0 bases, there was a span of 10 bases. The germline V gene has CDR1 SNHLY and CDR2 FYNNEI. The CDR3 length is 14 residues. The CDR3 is CASITDSSYNEQFF. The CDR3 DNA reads TGTGCCAGCATCACCGATAGCTCCTACAATGAGCAGTTCTTC.

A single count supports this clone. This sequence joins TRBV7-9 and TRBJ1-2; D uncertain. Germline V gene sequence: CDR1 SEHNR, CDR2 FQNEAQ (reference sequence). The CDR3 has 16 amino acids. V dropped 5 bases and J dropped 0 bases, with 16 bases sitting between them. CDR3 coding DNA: TGTGCCAGCAGCATGGCGAGAGCTAATACTAACTATGGCTACACCTTC. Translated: CASSMARANTNYGYTF.

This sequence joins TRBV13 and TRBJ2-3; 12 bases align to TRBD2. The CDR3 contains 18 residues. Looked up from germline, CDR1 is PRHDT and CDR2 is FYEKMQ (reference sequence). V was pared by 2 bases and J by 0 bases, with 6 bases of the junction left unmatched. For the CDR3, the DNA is TGTGCCAGCAGCTTAACTCTAGCGGGGGGGCCGAGCACAGATACGCAGTATTTT. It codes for CASSLTLAGGPSTDTQYF.

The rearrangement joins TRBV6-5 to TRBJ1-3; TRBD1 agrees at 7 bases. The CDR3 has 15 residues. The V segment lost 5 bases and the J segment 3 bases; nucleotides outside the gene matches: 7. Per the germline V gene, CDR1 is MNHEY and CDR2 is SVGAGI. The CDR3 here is CASSPTGANGNTIYF. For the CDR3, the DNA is TGTGCCAGCAGTCCTACAGGGGCAAATGGAAACACCATATATTTT.

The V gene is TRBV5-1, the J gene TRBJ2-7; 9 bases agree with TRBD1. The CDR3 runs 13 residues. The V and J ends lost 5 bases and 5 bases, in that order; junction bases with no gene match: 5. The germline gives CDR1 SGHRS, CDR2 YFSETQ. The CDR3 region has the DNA TGCGCCAGCAGGGGACAGGGTTTCCACGAGCAGTACTTC. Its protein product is CASRGQGFHEQYF.

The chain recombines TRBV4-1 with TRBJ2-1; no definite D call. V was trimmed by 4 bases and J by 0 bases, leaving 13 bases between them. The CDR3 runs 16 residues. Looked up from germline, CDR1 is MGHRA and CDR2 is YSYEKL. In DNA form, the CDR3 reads TGCGCCAGCAGCCGGTCGTCGTCAAACTCCTACAATGAGCAGTTCTTC. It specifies CASSRSSSNSYNEQFF.

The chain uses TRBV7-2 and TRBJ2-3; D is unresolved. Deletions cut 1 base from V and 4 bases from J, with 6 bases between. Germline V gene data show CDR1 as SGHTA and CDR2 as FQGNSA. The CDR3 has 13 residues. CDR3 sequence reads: CASSLGASDTQYF. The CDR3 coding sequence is TGTGCCAGCAGCTTAGGAGCGTCAGATACGCAGTATTTT. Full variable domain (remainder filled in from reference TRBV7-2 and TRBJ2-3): GAGVSQSPSNKVTEKGKDVELRCDPISGHTALYWYRQSLGQGLEFLIYFQGNSAPDKSGLPSDRFSAERTGGSVSTLTIQRTQQEDSAVYLCASSLGASDTQYFGPGTRLTVL.

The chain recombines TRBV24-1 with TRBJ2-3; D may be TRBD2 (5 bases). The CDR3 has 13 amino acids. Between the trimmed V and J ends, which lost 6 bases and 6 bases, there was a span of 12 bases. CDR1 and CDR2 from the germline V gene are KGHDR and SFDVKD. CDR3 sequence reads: CATSKDSHDTQYF. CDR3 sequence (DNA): TGTGCCACCAGTAAGGACTCACACGATACGCAGTATTTT.

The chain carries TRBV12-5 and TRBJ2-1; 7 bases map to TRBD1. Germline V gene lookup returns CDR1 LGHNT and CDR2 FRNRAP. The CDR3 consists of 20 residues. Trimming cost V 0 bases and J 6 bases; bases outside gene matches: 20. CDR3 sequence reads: CASGLVLSPRQGTSSNEQFF. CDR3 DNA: TGTGCTAGTGGTTTGGTACTGTCCCCCCGACAGGGTACGTCGAGCAATGAGCAGTTCTTC.

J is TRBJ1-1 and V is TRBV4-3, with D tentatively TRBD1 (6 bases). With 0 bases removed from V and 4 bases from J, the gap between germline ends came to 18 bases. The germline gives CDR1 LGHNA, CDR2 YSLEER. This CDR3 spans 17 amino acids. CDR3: CASSQDTGGFGATEAFF. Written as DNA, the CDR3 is TGCGCCAGCAGCCAAGATACGGGGGGCTTTGGCGCCACTGAAGCTTTCTTT.

The CDR3 region has the DNA TGCGCCAGCAGCCAAGATGTTGACAGGGGGACCTACGAGCAGTACTTC. Residues: CASSQDVDRGTYEQYF. This chain joins TRBV4-3 and TRBJ2-7, with 9 bases lining up with TRBD1. CDR3 size: 16 residues. Trimming cost V 0 bases and J 2 bases; bases outside gene matches: 5. The germline V gene has CDR1 LGHNA and CDR2 YSLEER.

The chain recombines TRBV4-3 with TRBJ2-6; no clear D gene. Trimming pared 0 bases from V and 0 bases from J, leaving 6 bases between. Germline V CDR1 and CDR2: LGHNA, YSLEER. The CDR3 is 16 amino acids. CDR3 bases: TGCGCCAGCAGCCAAGACAGCGCCTCTGGGGCCAACGTCCTGACTTTC. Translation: CASSQDSASGANVLTF.

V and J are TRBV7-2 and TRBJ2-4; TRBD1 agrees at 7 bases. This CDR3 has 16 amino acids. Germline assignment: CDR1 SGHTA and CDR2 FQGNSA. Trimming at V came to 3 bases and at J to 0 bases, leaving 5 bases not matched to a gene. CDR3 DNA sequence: TGTGCCAGCAGCTTCGACAGGGTTGTAGCCAAAAACATTCAGTACTTC. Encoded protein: CASSFDRVVAKNIQYF. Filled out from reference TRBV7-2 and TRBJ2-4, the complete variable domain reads GAGVSQSPSNKVTEKGKDVELRCDPISGHTALYWYRQSLGQGLEFLIYFQGNSAPDKSGLPSDRFSAERTGGSVSTLTIQRTQQEDSAVYLCASSFDRVVAKNIQYFGAGTRLSVL.

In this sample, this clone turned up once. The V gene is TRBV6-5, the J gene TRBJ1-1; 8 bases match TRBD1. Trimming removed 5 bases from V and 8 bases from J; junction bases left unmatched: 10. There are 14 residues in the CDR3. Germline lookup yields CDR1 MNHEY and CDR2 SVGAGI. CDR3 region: CASSLGWTGQEAFF. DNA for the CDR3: TGTGCCAGCAGTCTAGGCTGGACAGGGCAGGAAGCTTTCTTT.

The CDR3 sequence: CASSRLAGNYNEQFF. The CDR3 DNA follows: TGTGCCAGCAGCAGACTAGCGGGGAACTACAATGAGCAGTTCTTC. The chain combines TRBV7-2 with TRBJ2-1; 11 bases map to TRBD2. The CDR3 sequence is 15 residues long. The V segment lost 5 bases and the J segment 3 bases; nucleotides outside the gene matches: 3. Germline V gives CDR1 SGHTA, CDR2 FQGNSA.

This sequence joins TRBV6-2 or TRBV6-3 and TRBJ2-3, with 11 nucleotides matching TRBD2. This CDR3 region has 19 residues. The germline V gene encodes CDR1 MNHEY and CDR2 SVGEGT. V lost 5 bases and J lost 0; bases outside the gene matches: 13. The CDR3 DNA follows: TGTGCCAGCAGTACCCTTGTTTGGTCTAGCGGGGGGAGCACAGATACGCAGTATTTT. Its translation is CASSTLVWSSGGSTDTQYF.

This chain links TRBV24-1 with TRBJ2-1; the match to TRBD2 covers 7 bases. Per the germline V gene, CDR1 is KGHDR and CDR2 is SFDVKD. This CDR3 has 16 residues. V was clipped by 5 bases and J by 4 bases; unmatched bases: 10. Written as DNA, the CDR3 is TGTGCCACCAGTGGCTCCCAGGGAGGGCCATACAATGAGCAGTTCTTC. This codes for CATSGSQGGPYNEQFF.

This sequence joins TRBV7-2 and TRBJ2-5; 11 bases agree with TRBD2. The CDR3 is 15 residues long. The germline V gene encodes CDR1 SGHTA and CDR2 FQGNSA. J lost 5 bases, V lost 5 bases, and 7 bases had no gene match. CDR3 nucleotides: TGTGCCAGCAGCATTAGCGGGGGGGCGTGGGAGACCCAGTACTTC. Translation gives CASSISGGAWETQYF.

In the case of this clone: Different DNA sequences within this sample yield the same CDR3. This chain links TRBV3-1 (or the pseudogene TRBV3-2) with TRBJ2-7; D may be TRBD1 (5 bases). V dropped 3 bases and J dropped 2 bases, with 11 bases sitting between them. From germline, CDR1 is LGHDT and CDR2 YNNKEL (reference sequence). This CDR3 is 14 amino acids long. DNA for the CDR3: TGTGCCAGCAGCCAGGGCCAGGGCCCCTACGAGCAGTACTTC. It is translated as CASSQGQGPYEQYF.

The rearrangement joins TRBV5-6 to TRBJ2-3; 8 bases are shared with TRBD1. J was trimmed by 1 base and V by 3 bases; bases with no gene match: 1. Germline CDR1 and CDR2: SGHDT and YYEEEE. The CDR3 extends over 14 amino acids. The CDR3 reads CASSSGQGTDTQYF. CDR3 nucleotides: TGTGCCAGCAGCTCGGGACAGGGCACAGATACGCAGTATTTT. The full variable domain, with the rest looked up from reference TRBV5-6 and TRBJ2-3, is DAGVTQSPTHLIKTRGQQVTLRCSPKSGHDTVSWYQQALGQGPQFIFQYYEEEERQRGNFPDRFSGHQFPNYSSELNVNALLLGDSALYLCASSSGQGTDTQYFGPGTRLTVL.